The sequence of this T cell receptor beta chain was determined in a study of T cell responses to AZD1222 COVID-19 vaccine. Findings and caveats of the study: CD4 TCRs associated with vaccination spanned spike, dominating at 160-218 and 743-854. Among spike-specific TCRs, nearly half reportedly target unmutated variant regions. Mostly white British, mostly female donors; authors suggested clonal diversity may be underestimated. Samples come after the peak T cell response, not at day 14.

On this clone itself: Antigen specificity is unknown.

Produced via immunoSEQ multiplex PCR; TCRdb's table is partial and in-frame only. The sample lists about 140,000 clones; 80% to 95% were seen once. The CDR3 consists of 11 residues. Looked up from germline, CDR1 is GTSNPN and CDR2 is SVGIG (reference sequence). Trimming shortened V by 0 bases and J by 8 bases, and 4 bases separated the two germline ends. The sample consisted of peripheral blood, taken on day 0 of AZD1222 vaccination. The chain is built from TRBV30 and TRBJ1-4; the D is unclear. The sequence was collected from an adult in good health. The CDR3 DNA reads TGTGCCTGGAGTGTAAACGAAAAACTGTTTTTT. As protein: CAWSVNEKLFF.